Presented here are 22 T cell receptor beta chains from one specimen sequenced in a study of OX40 agonist ivuxolimab in advanced cancers. Method: immunoSEQ multiplex PCR; TCRdb's copy keeps in-frame clones and lacks some. This sample yields 9,500 to 11,000 clones, of which around nine tenths are seen a single time; about 30% belongs to the top ten. Here the sequenced sample was CD4+ or CD8+ T cells sorted from blood, taken in a trial of the OX40 agonist ivuxolimab. Receptors originate from an adult with an advanced solid tumor such as melanoma, head and neck, liver or kidney cancer.

The CDR3, as DNA: TGTGCCAGCAGCGTAGGGGGGGACTCCTACGAGCAGTACTTC. Amino acid sequence: CASSVGGDSYEQYF. This chain links TRBV9 with TRBJ2-7, with a possible D match to TRBD2 (6 bases). CDR1 and CDR2 from the germline V gene are SGDLS and YYNGEE. The germline V and J ends were trimmed by 0 bases and 0 bases, with 7 bases remaining between them. The CDR3 has 14 amino acids. The full variable domain, completed using reference TRBV9 and TRBJ2-7, is DSGVTQTPKHLITATGQRVTLRCSPRSGDLSVYWYQQSLDQGLQFLIQYYNGEERAKGNILERFSAQQFPDLHSELNLSSLELGDSALYFCASSVGGDSYEQYFGPGTRLTVT.

The V and J genes are TRBV6-1 and TRBJ2-7; D unresolved. Germline loops: CDR1 MNHNS, CDR2 SASEGT. V gave up 3 bases and J gave up 2 bases, with 11 bases separating them. The CDR3 contains 14 residues. The CDR3 spells CASSDNLLPYEQYF. CDR3 bases: TGTGCCAGCAGTGATAACCTTCTGCCCTACGAGCAGTACTTC.

The rearrangement links TRBV25-1 to TRBJ2-7; 9 bases are a match to TRBD2. The CDR3 has 15 residues. The trim removed 3 bases at V and 4 bases at J, leaving 7 bases unmatched. Germline CDR1 reads MGHDK; CDR2 reads SYGVNS. In DNA form, the CDR3 reads TGTGCCAGCAGTGACCAATCTAGCGGGGATTACGAGCAGTACTTC. It is translated as CASSDQSSGDYEQYF.

The chain links TRBV28 to TRBJ2-3; TRBD2 is a possible D gene (5 bases). Germline CDR1 reads MDHEN; CDR2 reads SYDVKM. V gave up 3 bases and J gave up 5 bases, with 12 bases separating them. The CDR3 has 14 residues. The CDR3 sequence: CASSFKAGGDTQYF. DNA of the CDR3: TGTGCCAGCAGTTTTAAGGCAGGAGGAGATACGCAGTATTTT.

The chain is built from TRBV6-5 and TRBJ2-7, with TRBD2 identical over 9 bases. The germline CDR1 and CDR2 sequences are MNHEY and SVGAGI. The CDR3 is 14 amino acids. J gave up 3 bases and V 2 bases, and 2 bases lay outside the gene matches. The chain's CDR3 is CASSYSGRYYEQYF. CDR3 nucleotides: TGTGCCAGCAGTTACAGCGGGAGGTACTACGAGCAGTACTTC.

The chain employs TRBV27 and TRBJ1-5; D ambiguous. CDR1 and CDR2 (germline): MNHEY, SMNVEV (reference sequence). The V end lost 5 bases, the J end lost 0 bases, and 11 bases lay between the germline ends. The CDR3 extends over 15 amino acids. The CDR3 DNA follows: TGTGCCAGCAGTCCCTCCCCTTATAGCAATCAGCCCCAGCATTTT. It yields the protein CASSPSPYSNQPQHF.

The chain has TRBV27 and TRBJ2-7; TRBD2 aligns across 7 bases. Germline V gene sequence: CDR1 MNHEY, CDR2 SMNVEV (reference sequence). V shed 1 base and J 7 bases; nucleotides not matched to a gene: 16. The CDR3 totals 17 residues. The CDR3 bases are TGTGCCAGCAGTTTATTATCGCCCGGGGGGTGGGGCTGGGAGCAGTACTTC. Translated, it gives CASSLLSPGGWGWEQYF.

This clone was seen once. The rearrangement links TRBV6-5 to TRBJ1-5; 8 nucleotides align to TRBD1. The CDR3 loop spans 15 amino acids. In germline, CDR1 is MNHEY, CDR2 SVGAGI. The V segment lost 6 bases and the J segment 6 bases; nucleotides outside the gene matches: 10. The CDR3 DNA reads as TGTGCCAGCAGGCCCACCAGGGGGCCGAGTCAGCCCCAGCATTTT. Residues: CASRPTRGPSQPQHF.

The sample holds one count of this clone. The chain carries TRBV7-9 and TRBJ2-7; D is tentatively TRBD1 or TRBD2 (5 bases each). The ends were cut back, 5 bases at V and 3 bases at J, with 14 bases in the middle. Germline V gene lookup returns CDR1 SEHNR and CDR2 FQNEAQ (reference sequence). CDR3 length: 14 residues. The CDR3 DNA reads as TGTGCCAGCAGCCCCCGGGACGGATACTACGAGCAGTACTTC. As protein: CASSPRDGYYEQYF.

The gene calls are TRBV7-3 and TRBJ1-1, with D maybe TRBD1 (5 bases). Germline V gene lookup returns CDR1 SGHTA and CDR2 FQGTGA. CDR3 length equals 16 residues. V was clipped by 5 bases and J by 10 bases, with 26 bases between them. CDR3 nucleotides: TGTGCCAGCAGCCCCTCGGGACCTTTAGCACGGGGGGTAGCTTTCTTT. This translates into CASSPSGPLARGVAFF.

The chain has TRBV12-5 and TRBJ2-1; TRBD1 aligns across 8 bases. Trimming removed 5 bases from V and 5 bases from J; junction bases left unmatched: 8. In germline, CDR1 is LGHNT, CDR2 FRNRAP. The CDR3 is made up of 15 amino acids. For the CDR3, the DNA is TGTGCTAGTGGTATAACGGACAGGGTGAACAATGAGCAGTTCTTC. It is translated as CASGITDRVNNEQFF.

This clone has more than one count but fewer than ten. The rearrangement joins TRBV28 to TRBJ2-7; D ambiguous. The CDR3 length is 13 residues. From germline, CDR1 is MDHEN and CDR2 SYDVKM. Trimming pared 6 bases from V and 3 bases from J, leaving 12 bases between. The CDR3 DNA is TGTGCCAGCAGACCCGGCCCCAGCTACGAGCAGTACTTC. This codes for CASRPGPSYEQYF. Looking up the rest from reference TRBV28 and TRBJ2-7 gives the full variable domain: DVKVTQSSRYLVKRTGEKVFLECVQDMDHENMFWYRQDPGLGLRLIYFSYDVKMKEKGDIPEGYSVSREKKERFSLILESASTNQTSMYLCASRPGPSYEQYFGPGTRLTVT.

The chain recombines TRBV5-6 with TRBJ1-2, with TRBD1 identical over 11 bases. Germline values: CDR1 SGHDT, CDR2 YYEEEE. With 1 base clipped from V and 6 bases from J, the junction kept 5 bases outside the gene matches. The CDR3 loop spans 15 amino acids. The CDR3 DNA follows: TGTGCCAGCAGCTTGTCCTGGACAGGGGGCGATGGCTACACCTTC. Its protein product is CASSLSWTGGDGYTF.

This clone was seen only once. The V gene is TRBV5-6, the J gene TRBJ2-7; D is ambiguous. Germline CDR1 SGHDT, CDR2 YYEEEE. The CDR3 spans 13 residues. V gave up 2 bases and J gave up 2 bases, with 8 bases separating them. CDR3 in amino acids: CASSLGSTYEQYF. CDR3 nucleotides: TGTGCCAGCAGCTTAGGCAGCACCTACGAGCAGTACTTC.

This chain uses TRBV13 with TRBJ2-7, with 7 bases fitting TRBD2. The junction had 11 bases not matched to a gene; V was cut back by 6 bases and J by 0 bases. This CDR3 is 16 amino acids long. Germline V CDR1 and CDR2: PRHDT, FYEKMQ (reference sequence). The DNA for the CDR3 is TGTGCCAGCAGTCACAAAGCGGGACTCCTCTCCTACGAGCAGTACTTC. Translating it yields CASSHKAGLLSYEQYF. The full variable domain, its missing parts supplied by reference TRBV13 and TRBJ2-7, is AAGVIQSPRHLIKEKRETATLKCYPIPRHDTVYWYQQGPGQDPQFLISFYEKMQSDKGSIPDRFSAQQFSDYHSELNMSSLELGDSALYFCASSHKAGLLSYEQYFGPGTRLTVT.

In its sample, this clone was seen a few times. This rearrangement joins TRBV5-4 to TRBJ2-3; D may be TRBD2 (6 bases). Germline-derived CDR1 and CDR2 are SGHNT and YYREEE (reference sequence). This CDR3 is built from 17 residues. The ends were cut back, 3 bases at V and 2 bases at J, with 19 bases in the middle. CDR3 in amino acids: CASSWILGEVDTDTQYF. CDR3 bases: TGTGCCAGCAGCTGGATATTGGGGGAGGTTGACACAGATACGCAGTATTTT.

The chain links TRBV7-9 to TRBJ1-1; no reliable D call. The CDR3 is made up of 14 amino acids. V dropped 4 bases and J dropped 0 bases, with 9 bases sitting between them. Germline V CDR1 and CDR2: SEHNR, FQNEAQ (reference sequence). CDR3 nucleotides: TGTGCCAGCAGCTCGGCGGATCTGAACACTGAAGCTTTCTTT. Translating gives CASSSADLNTEAFF.

Concerning this clone: One junction end does not reproduce the germline sequence, and a read error may be involved. The chain has TRBV7-7 and TRBJ2-7; D is undetermined. The length of the CDR3 is 14 residues. The V gene's germline CDR1 is SSHAT and CDR2 FNYEAQ (reference sequence). The chain's CDR3 is CASSLSVDSYEQYF. The CDR3 DNA is TGTGCTAGCAGCTTATCCGTAGACTCCTACGAGCAGTACTTC.

The rearrangement joins TRBV27 to TRBJ2-7, with 9 positions matching TRBD2. Germline values: CDR1 MNHEY, CDR2 SMNVEV (reference sequence). V was pared by 8 bases and J by 2 bases, with 16 bases of the junction left unmatched. This CDR3 comprises 17 residues. CDR3 in amino acids: CASSFTGVAGATYEQYF. The CDR3 DNA reads TGTGCCAGCTCTTTCACTGGGGTAGCGGGAGCGACCTACGAGCAGTACTTC.

V usage is TRBV12-2 and J usage is TRBJ2-1; TRBD1 is the table's D call and was not checked against the DNA. TRBV12-2 constitutes a pseudogene. The CDR3 contains 16 residues. The CDR3 is CASRPLGASPLNEQFF. As DNA, the CDR3 is TGTGCAAGTCGCCCCCTGGGGGCTAGCCCCCTCAATGAGCAGTTCTTC.

The genes are TRBV7-2 and TRBJ1-5; perhaps TRBD1 as D (6 bases). V was shortened by 5 bases and J by 6 bases, with 14 bases between the two germline ends. In germline, CDR1 is SGHTA, CDR2 FQGNSA. CDR3 length: 14 residues. CDR3 sequence reads: CASSPGDRSQPQHF. CDR3 DNA: TGTGCCAGCAGCCCAGGAGACAGGTCTCAGCCCCAGCATTTT.

The gene calls are TRBV10-3 and TRBJ2-7; TRBD2 matches at 7 bases. CDR1 is ENHRY and CDR2 is SYGVKD in the germline V gene. The J segment lost 5 bases and the V segment lost 0 bases, leaving 4 bases of the junction unmatched. The CDR3 spans 14 residues. DNA for the CDR3: TGTGCCATCAGTGAGTCGTGGGAGGGAAACGAGCAGTACTTC. Protein: CAISESWEGNEQYF.